A selection of T cell receptor beta chains follows, all from one sample in a study of blood T cell repertoires in COVID-19. TCRdb keeps only in-frame clones here, not all; method: immunoSEQ multiplex PCR. The sample carries under 450,000 clones, around 88% recorded once. The sample was peripheral blood. The source of these receptors is a woman aged 50 to 60 with COVID-19, enrolled during active disease. Each CDR3 is given with its conserved first and last residue. The order of the fields is V gene, J gene, clone size, D gene, CDR3 DNA, CDR3 protein. D genes are given only for firm matches. A clone size is listed for some rows: how often the clone was seen (once, few, many), or a class if it is expanded.

TRBV30,TRBJ1-1,.,TRBD1,TGTGCCTGGAGGACAGGGGGGAACACTGAAGCTTTCTTT,CAWRTGGNTEAFF
TRBV2,TRBJ2-5,.,.,TGTGCCCTACCTCTAGCCGGCGGGTCCCAGTACTTC,CALPLAGGSQYF
TRBV27,TRBJ2-5,.,.,TGTGCCAGCAGTACAGGGATGAAACGAGAGACCCAGTACTTC,CASSTGMKRETQYF
TRBV20-1,TRBJ1-5,.,.,TGCAGTGCTAGTAGACAATCTGGTCAGCCCCAGCATTTT,CSASRQSGQPQHF
TRBV11-2,TRBJ2-7,.,TRBD1,TGTGCCAGCAGCACTAAGGGGGCCGAGCAGTACTTC,CASSTKGAEQYF
TRBV29-1,TRBJ2-3,.,.,TGCAGCGTTCGGGTTAGTCCAGATACGCAGTATTTT,CSVRVSPDTQYF
TRBV7-9,TRBJ1-2,once,.,TGTGCCAGCAGCTTAGAAGAGGTGTTTGGCTACACCTTC,CASSLEEVFGYTF
TRBV30,TRBJ1-1,.,.,TGTGCCTGGAGCCAGGGTGTTGGCACTGAAGCTTTCTTT,CAWSQGVGTEAFF
TRBV19,TRBJ2-7,.,TRBD2,TGTGCCAGTAGGGCCCCGGGACTAGCGGGAGAGCAGTACTTC,CASRAPGLAGEQYF
TRBV5-1,TRBJ2-7,.,TRBD2,TGCGCCAGCAGCTTGGCCGGGGGGAACGAGCAGTACTTC,CASSLAGGNEQYF